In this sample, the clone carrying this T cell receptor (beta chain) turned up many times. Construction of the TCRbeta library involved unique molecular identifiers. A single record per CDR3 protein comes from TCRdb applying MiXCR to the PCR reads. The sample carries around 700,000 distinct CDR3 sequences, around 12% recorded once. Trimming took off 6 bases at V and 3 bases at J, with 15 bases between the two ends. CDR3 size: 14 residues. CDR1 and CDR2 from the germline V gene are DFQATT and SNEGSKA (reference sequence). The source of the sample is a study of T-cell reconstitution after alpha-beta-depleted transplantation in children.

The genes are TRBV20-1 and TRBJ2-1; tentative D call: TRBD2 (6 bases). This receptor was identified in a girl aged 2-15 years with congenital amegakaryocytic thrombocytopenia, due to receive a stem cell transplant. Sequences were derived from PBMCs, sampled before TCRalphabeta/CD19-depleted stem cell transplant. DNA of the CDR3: TGCAGTGCCTCCGGGACTCCTTTCTACAATGAGCAGTTCTTC. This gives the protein CSASGTPFYNEQFF.